Listed here are 13 T cell receptor beta chains from one sample, sequenced in a study of cytomegalovirus exposure and HLA in healthy donors. Primers for the PCR totalled 60 Vbeta and 13 Jbeta. Assay used: immunoSEQ multiplex PCR; TCRdb lists only in-frame clones, some missing. The sample lists more than 85,000 clones; more than 65% were seen once. Sequenced sample: PBMCs. These receptor sequences come from a woman aged 50 to 60 in good health and CMV-seropositive.

The rearrangement uses TRBV18 and TRBJ1-3; D is unclear. Trimming removed 2 bases at V and 4 bases at J, with 9 bases between. The CDR3 length is 14 residues. The V gene's germline CDR1 is KGHSH and CDR2 LQKENI. This CDR3 is CASSPTGWGNTIYF. The DNA of the CDR3 is TGTGCCAGCTCACCAACGGGATGGGGAAACACCATATATTTT.

The chain uses TRBV19 and TRBJ2-7; TRBD2 matches at 9 bases. This CDR3 is built from 14 residues. Germline loops: CDR1 LNHDA, CDR2 SQIVND (reference sequence). The V gene end was trimmed by 3 bases and the J gene end by 2 bases; junction bases not matched to a gene: 2. The CDR3 region has the DNA TGTGCCAGTAGTATGACTAGCGGAACCTACGAGCAGTACTTC. Translation: CASSMTSGTYEQYF.

The chain recombines TRBV15 with TRBJ2-7, with 9 bases lining up with TRBD1. The junction had 6 bases not matched to a gene; V was cut back by 0 bases and J by 6 bases. The CDR3 sequence is 15 residues long. Germline values: CDR1 LNHNV, CDR2 YYDKDF (reference sequence). CDR3 in amino acids: CATSRERGTGSEQYF. The CDR3 coding sequence is TGTGCCACCAGCAGAGAGAGGGGGACAGGGAGCGAGCAGTACTTC.

V and J are TRBV7-3 and TRBJ1-1; D might be TRBD1 (6 bases). The CDR3 covers 17 residues. Between the trimmed V and J ends, which lost 5 bases and 5 bases, there was a span of 24 bases. Per germline, CDR1 SGHTA and CDR2 FQGTGA. This CDR3 reads CASSNYPPRGRGTEAFF. DNA for the CDR3: TGTGCCAGCAGCAATTATCCCCCCAGGGGCCGAGGAACTGAAGCTTTCTTT.

The genes are TRBV30 and TRBJ1-2; D possibly corresponds to TRBD1 (5 bases). With 3 bases removed from V and 10 bases from J, the gap between germline ends came to 15 bases. The germline V gene encodes CDR1 GTSNPN and CDR2 SVGIG (reference sequence). The CDR3 runs to 12 residues. CDR3 residues: CAWSMGGRIYTF. The DNA for the CDR3 is TGTGCCTGGAGCATGGGGGGAAGGATCTACACCTTC.

The CDR3 reads CASSEGPYSNQPQHF. CDR3 nucleotide sequence: TGTGCCAGCAGTGAAGGGCCGTATAGCAATCAGCCCCAGCATTTT. The chain recombines TRBV6-1 with TRBJ1-5, with D unresolved. The CDR3 spans 15 residues. The V gene's germline CDR1 is MNHNS and CDR2 SASEGT. Trimming took off 1 base at V and 0 bases at J, with 7 bases between the two ends.

This clone was observed a handful of times. This chain links TRBV7-3 with TRBJ2-2; a weak D match, TRBD2 (5 bases). The germline gives CDR1 SGHTA, CDR2 FQGTGA. The CDR3 is 14 residues long. V dropped 5 bases and J dropped 4 bases, with 11 bases sitting between them. The CDR3 sequence: CASSPTSSTGELFF. The DNA for the CDR3 is TGTGCCAGCAGCCCTACTAGTTCCACCGGGGAGCTGTTTTTT.

The chain recombines TRBV4-1 with TRBJ2-5, with TRBD1 as a possible D gene (5 bases). Germline V gene lookup returns CDR1 MGHRA and CDR2 YSYEKL. V was trimmed by 0 bases and J by 7 bases, leaving 12 bases between them. The CDR3 length is 14 residues. In DNA form, the CDR3 reads TGCGCCAGCAGCCAAGACGTACAGGTCGGGACCCAGTACTTC. Translated: CASSQDVQVGTQYF.

The chain links TRBV2 to TRBJ1-2; D might be TRBD1 (5 bases). This CDR3 is built from 13 residues. Germline V gene sequence: CDR1 SNHLY, CDR2 FYNNEI. With 7 bases removed from V and 5 bases from J, the gap between germline ends came to 14 bases. CDR3 nucleotide sequence: TGTGCCAGCATACCATCGGGGGGATATGGCTACACCTTC. This gives the protein CASIPSGGYGYTF.

V and J are TRBV10-3 and TRBJ2-5; 7 bases agree with TRBD1. The DNA end favors TRBJ2-7, so the J call may be wrong. This CDR3 has 15 amino acids. Per the germline V gene, CDR1 is ENHRY and CDR2 is SYGVKD. CDR3 sequence: CAISEGQASSYEQYF. In DNA, the CDR3 is TGTGCCATCAGTGAAGGACAGGCCAGCTCCTACGAGCAGTACTTC.

This chain links TRBV5-4 with TRBJ1-2; 8 bases map to TRBD1. V shed 4 bases and J 0 bases; nucleotides not matched to a gene: 5. Germline V gives CDR1 SGHNT, CDR2 YYREEE (reference sequence). The CDR3 spans 15 residues. The CDR3 loop is CASSKAQGANYGYTF. CDR3 DNA: TGTGCCAGCAGCAAGGCACAGGGGGCTAACTATGGCTACACCTTC.

The V and J genes are TRBV11-1 and TRBJ1-1, with 11 bases lining up with TRBD1. The V gene's germline CDR1 is SGHAT and CDR2 FQDESV (reference sequence). V gave up 5 bases and J gave up 1 base; unmatched junction bases: 3. This CDR3 region has 15 residues. CDR3 region: CASSIGQGANTEAFF. For the CDR3, the DNA is TGTGCCAGCAGCATCGGACAGGGGGCGAACACTGAAGCTTTCTTT.

Written as DNA, the CDR3 is TGTGCCAGCAGCCCGACACCTACCACCTACGAGCAGTACTTC. Translated, it gives CASSPTPTTYEQYF. The chain recombines TRBV7-6 with TRBJ2-7; D is uncertain. Trimming left V 5 bases short and J 2 bases short, with 13 bases between. This CDR3 has 14 amino acids. CDR1 and CDR2 (germline): SGHVS, FNYEAQ.